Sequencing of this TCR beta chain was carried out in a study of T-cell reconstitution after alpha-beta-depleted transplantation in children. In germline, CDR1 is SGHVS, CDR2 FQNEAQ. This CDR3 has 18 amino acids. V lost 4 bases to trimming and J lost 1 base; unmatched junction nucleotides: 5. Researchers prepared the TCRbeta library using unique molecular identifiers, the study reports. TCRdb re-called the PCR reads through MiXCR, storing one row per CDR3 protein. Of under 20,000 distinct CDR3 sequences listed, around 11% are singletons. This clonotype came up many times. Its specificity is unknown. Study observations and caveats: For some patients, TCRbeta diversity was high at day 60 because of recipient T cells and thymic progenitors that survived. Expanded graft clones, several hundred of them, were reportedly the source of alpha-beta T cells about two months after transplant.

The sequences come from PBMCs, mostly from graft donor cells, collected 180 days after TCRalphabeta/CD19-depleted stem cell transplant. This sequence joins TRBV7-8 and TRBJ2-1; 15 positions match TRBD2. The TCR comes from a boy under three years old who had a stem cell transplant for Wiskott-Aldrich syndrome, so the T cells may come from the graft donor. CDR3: CASSSGLAGGPSYNEQFF. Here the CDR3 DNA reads TGTGCCAGCAGCTCCGGACTAGCGGGAGGGCCGTCCTACAATGAGCAGTTCTTC.